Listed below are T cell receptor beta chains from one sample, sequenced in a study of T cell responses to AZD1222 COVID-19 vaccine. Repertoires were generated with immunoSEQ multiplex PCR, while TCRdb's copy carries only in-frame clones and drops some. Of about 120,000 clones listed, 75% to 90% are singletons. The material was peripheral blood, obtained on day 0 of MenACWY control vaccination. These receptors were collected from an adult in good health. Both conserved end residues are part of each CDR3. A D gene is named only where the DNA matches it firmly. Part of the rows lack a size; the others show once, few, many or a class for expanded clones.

cdr3_nt: TGTGCCAGCAGGGGGACAGGGGGGCACTATGGCTACACCTTC; cdr3_aa: CASRGTGGHYGYTF; d_call: TRBD1; j_call: TRBJ1-2; v_call: TRBV27; clone_size: -
cdr3_nt: TGTGCCAGCAGCCCGGACAGGGCGCGCTGGTCCTATGGCTACACCTTC; cdr3_aa: CASSPDRARWSYGYTF; d_call: TRBD1; j_call: TRBJ1-2; v_call: TRBV11-2; clone_size: -
cdr3_nt: TGTGCCAGTAGGAGACAGGGGGCGTACGGGCCGAATGAAAAACTGTTTTTT; cdr3_aa: CASRRQGAYGPNEKLFF; d_call: TRBD1; j_call: TRBJ1-4; v_call: TRBV19; clone_size: -
cdr3_nt: TGTGCCAGCAGTAAACAAAACGCCTACGAGCAGTACTTC; cdr3_aa: CASSKQNAYEQYF; d_call: -; j_call: TRBJ2-7; v_call: TRBV6-5; clone_size: once
cdr3_nt: TGTGCCAGCAGTTCCGGGACAGGCTACGAGCAGTACTTC; cdr3_aa: CASSSGTGYEQYF; d_call: TRBD1; j_call: TRBJ2-7; v_call: TRBV28; clone_size: -
cdr3_nt: TGTGCCAGCAGCCAATTTCGAGGTAATGAAAAACTGTTTTTT; cdr3_aa: CASSQFRGNEKLFF; d_call: -; j_call: TRBJ1-4; v_call: TRBV3-1/TRBV3-2; clone_size: -
cdr3_nt: TGTGCCAGCAGCTTACTGGCAGGCCTCGCCCATAATGACTACACCTTC; cdr3_aa: CASSLLAGLAHNDYTF; d_call: -; j_call: TRBJ1-2; v_call: TRBV7-9; clone_size: -
cdr3_nt: TGTGCCAGCAGCTTGGTTCCGGGACAGGGGAACACTGAAGCTTTCTTT; cdr3_aa: CASSLVPGQGNTEAFF; d_call: TRBD1; j_call: TRBJ1-1; v_call: TRBV5-5; clone_size: -
cdr3_nt: TGTGCCAGCGTAGAGCGGGGGGTCCTGTCGGAAGAGTTCTTC; cdr3_aa: CASVERGVLSEEFF; d_call: TRBD2; j_call: TRBJ2-1; v_call: TRBV28; clone_size: many
cdr3_nt: TGTGCCAGCAGTTCAGCGTTGGGGGGGCTCCAAGAGACCCAGTACTTC; cdr3_aa: CASSSALGGLQETQYF; d_call: -; j_call: TRBJ2-5; v_call: TRBV28; clone_size: -
cdr3_nt: TGTGCCAGCAGCTTAATCCCAGCGGGGGGCTCTCTGAGCTACGAGCAGTACTTC; cdr3_aa: CASSLIPAGGSLSYEQYF; d_call: TRBD2; j_call: TRBJ2-7; v_call: TRBV7-2; clone_size: -
cdr3_nt: TGTGCCAGCAATCGGAGGTTCGGGTTGACAGACCCGAACACTGAAGCTTTCTTT; cdr3_aa: CASNRRFGLTDPNTEAFF; d_call: -; j_call: TRBJ1-1; v_call: TRBV6-6; clone_size: few
cdr3_nt: TGTGCCACCAGTGATTTCGGCAGGGAAGAGACCCAGTACTTC; cdr3_aa: CATSDFGREETQYF; d_call: -; j_call: TRBJ2-5; v_call: TRBV24-1; clone_size: -
cdr3_nt: TGCGCCAGCAGCCAAGACAGCTATAACTATGGCTACACCTTC; cdr3_aa: CASSQDSYNYGYTF; d_call: -; j_call: TRBJ1-2; v_call: TRBV4-3; clone_size: -
cdr3_nt: TGCAGCGTTGCCGGGACAGGGGGCGATAGCAATCAGCCCCAGCATTTT; cdr3_aa: CSVAGTGGDSNQPQHF; d_call: TRBD1; j_call: TRBJ1-5; v_call: TRBV29-1; clone_size: -
cdr3_nt: TGTGCCAGCAGTTTTGAGGTTCAACGTCAGCCCCAGCATTTT; cdr3_aa: CASSFEVQRQPQHF; d_call: -; j_call: TRBJ1-5; v_call: TRBV28; clone_size: once
cdr3_nt: TGTGCCACCCGAGGGGGACCGGGACAGGGGAACACTGAAGCTTTCTTT; cdr3_aa: CATRGGPGQGNTEAFF; d_call: TRBD1; j_call: TRBJ1-1; v_call: TRBV24-1; clone_size: -
cdr3_nt: TGTGCCAGCCAAATCCAGGAAAACACTGAAGCTTTCTTT; cdr3_aa: CASQIQENTEAFF; d_call: -; j_call: TRBJ1-1; v_call: TRBV12-3/TRBV12-4; clone_size: -
cdr3_nt: TGTGCCAGTAGTAGGCTAGCGCGCCAAGAGACCCAGTACTTC; cdr3_aa: CASSRLARQETQYF; d_call: -; j_call: TRBJ2-5; v_call: TRBV19; clone_size: -
cdr3_nt: TGTGCCAGCTCACCCGGGACAGTCTACGAGCAGTACTTC; cdr3_aa: CASSPGTVYEQYF; d_call: TRBD1; j_call: TRBJ2-7; v_call: TRBV18; clone_size: -
cdr3_nt: TGTGCCAGCAGTGCAAGGGGCTCTCTGTACGAGCAGTACTTC; cdr3_aa: CASSARGSLYEQYF; d_call: -; j_call: TRBJ2-7; v_call: TRBV6-6; clone_size: -
cdr3_nt: TGTGCCAGCAGCTTAGGACAGGGGATCAATGAGCAGTTCTTC; cdr3_aa: CASSLGQGINEQFF; d_call: TRBD1; j_call: TRBJ2-1; v_call: TRBV7-9; clone_size: -
cdr3_nt: TGTGCCAGTAGTCCCGGAGGGGGCGCGGGAGCTGGGGCCAACGTCCTGACTTTC; cdr3_aa: CASSPGGGAGAGANVLTF; d_call: -; j_call: TRBJ2-6; v_call: TRBV19; clone_size: -
cdr3_nt: TGTGCCAGCAGTGAAGATGGCCGGCAGGCCGTCTATGGCTACACCTTC; cdr3_aa: CASSEDGRQAVYGYTF; d_call: -; j_call: TRBJ1-2; v_call: TRBV6-1; clone_size: few
cdr3_nt: TGTGCCAGCAGTTACTCGACACAGGGTTACAATGAGCAGTTCTTC; cdr3_aa: CASSYSTQGYNEQFF; d_call: -; j_call: TRBJ2-1; v_call: TRBV6-6; clone_size: -
cdr3_nt: TGTGCCAGCATCCCGCCGTTGAGGAGAAAACTGTTTTTT; cdr3_aa: CASIPPLRRKLFF; d_call: -; j_call: TRBJ1-4; v_call: TRBV12-3/TRBV12-4; clone_size: -
cdr3_nt: TGTGCCAGCAGCCGTAACACAGATACGCAGTATTTT; cdr3_aa: CASSRNTDTQYF; d_call: -; j_call: TRBJ2-3; v_call: TRBV6-2/TRBV6-3; clone_size: -
cdr3_nt: TGTGCCAGCAGCCAAGATCCGCGGGGACATCGGGGTGGCTACACCTTC; cdr3_aa: CASSQDPRGHRGGYTF; d_call: -; j_call: TRBJ1-2; v_call: TRBV4-2; clone_size: -
cdr3_nt: TGTGCCAGCAGTTCCGGGACAGACTATGGCTACACCTTC; cdr3_aa: CASSSGTDYGYTF; d_call: TRBD1; j_call: TRBJ1-2; v_call: TRBV6-6; clone_size: -
cdr3_nt: TGTGCCAGCAGTTACTCGGGGACAGGGAAGAGCAATCAGCCCCAGCATTTT; cdr3_aa: CASSYSGTGKSNQPQHF; d_call: TRBD1; j_call: TRBJ1-5; v_call: TRBV6-2/TRBV6-3; clone_size: -
cdr3_nt: TGTGCCAGCAGCCTGGACCGCGGACGAGAAGACGATGATACGCAGTATTTT; cdr3_aa: CASSLDRGREDDDTQYF; d_call: -; j_call: TRBJ2-3; v_call: TRBV3-1/TRBV3-2; clone_size: -
cdr3_nt: TGTGCCAGCAAACTAGCGGGGGCATCCCCCTACGAGCAGTACTTC; cdr3_aa: CASKLAGASPYEQYF; d_call: TRBD2; j_call: TRBJ2-7; v_call: TRBV6-6; clone_size: -
cdr3_nt: TGCGCCAGCAGCCTTGGACAGGGGGGTGAAAAACTGTTTTTT; cdr3_aa: CASSLGQGGEKLFF; d_call: TRBD1; j_call: TRBJ1-4; v_call: TRBV4-1; clone_size: -